Sequencing of this TCR beta chain was carried out in a study of OX40 agonist ivuxolimab in advanced cancers. At the level of the study: Males comprised roughly four fifths of the group, whose mean age was roughly 60 years (range about 20 to 85).

Autoimmune disease history or systemic immunosuppression barred patients. Clones were read by immunoSEQ multiplex PCR, and TCRdb kept only the in-frame ones, dropping some. Of roughly 62,000 clones in the sample, about 84% were seen once. CDR3 length equals 14 residues. V lost 7 bases to trimming and J lost 0 bases, with 7 bases between them. Per germline, CDR1 SNHLY and CDR2 FYNNEI. The sequence derives from an adult with an advanced solid tumor such as melanoma, head and neck, liver or kidney cancer. The chain has TRBV2 and TRBJ1-6; TRBD1 is a possible D gene (6 bases). This material consisted of CD4+ or CD8+ T cells sorted from blood, taken in a trial of the OX40 agonist ivuxolimab. The CDR3 coding sequence is TGTGCCAGCACCAGGGGCTCCTATAATTCACCCCTCCACTTT. It is translated as CASTRGSYNSPLHF.